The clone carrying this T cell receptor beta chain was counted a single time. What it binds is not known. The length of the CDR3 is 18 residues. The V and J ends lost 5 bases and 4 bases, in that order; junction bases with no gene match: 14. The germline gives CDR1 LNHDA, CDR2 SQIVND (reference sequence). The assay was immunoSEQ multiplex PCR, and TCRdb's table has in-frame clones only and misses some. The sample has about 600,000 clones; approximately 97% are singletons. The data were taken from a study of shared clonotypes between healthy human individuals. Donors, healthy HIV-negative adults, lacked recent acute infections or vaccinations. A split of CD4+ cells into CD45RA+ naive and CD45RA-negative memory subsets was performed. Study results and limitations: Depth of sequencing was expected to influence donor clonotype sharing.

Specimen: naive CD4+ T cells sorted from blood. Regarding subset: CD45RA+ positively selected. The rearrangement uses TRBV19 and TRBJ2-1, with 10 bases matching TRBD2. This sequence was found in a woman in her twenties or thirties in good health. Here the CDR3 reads CASSYPLAGVLSYNEQFF. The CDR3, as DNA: TGTGCCAGTAGTTATCCCCTAGCGGGAGTGCTTAGTTACAATGAGCAGTTCTTC.